One T cell receptor beta chain is described in this entry. The sample comes from a study of Graves' ophthalmopathy and Graves' hyperthyroidism. Study-wide background: Peripheral blood was gathered at the point of initial diagnosis, before any treatment started.

RNA transcripts served as template for amplifying TCR beta CDR3 sequences. HTBI primers served in a first-round RT-PCR, which a second-round multiplex PCR followed. Each CDR3 protein gets one entry after TCRdb re-called the multiplex PCR reads with MiXCR. Here the sample spans 200,000 to 300,000 distinct CDR3 sequences, 45% being singletons. This CDR3 is built from 15 residues. Germline V gives CDR1 SGHTA, CDR2 FQGTGA. The ends lost 3 bases at V and 5 bases at J; junction bases unmatched: 5. Material: peripheral blood. The clonotype originates from an adult man with Graves' ophthalmopathy. J is TRBJ2-5 and V is TRBV7-3, with 11 nucleotides matching TRBD2. For the CDR3, the DNA is TGTGCCAGCAGCTTGATGACTAGCGGGACGGAGACCCAGTACTTC. Protein sequence: CASSLMTSGTETQYF.